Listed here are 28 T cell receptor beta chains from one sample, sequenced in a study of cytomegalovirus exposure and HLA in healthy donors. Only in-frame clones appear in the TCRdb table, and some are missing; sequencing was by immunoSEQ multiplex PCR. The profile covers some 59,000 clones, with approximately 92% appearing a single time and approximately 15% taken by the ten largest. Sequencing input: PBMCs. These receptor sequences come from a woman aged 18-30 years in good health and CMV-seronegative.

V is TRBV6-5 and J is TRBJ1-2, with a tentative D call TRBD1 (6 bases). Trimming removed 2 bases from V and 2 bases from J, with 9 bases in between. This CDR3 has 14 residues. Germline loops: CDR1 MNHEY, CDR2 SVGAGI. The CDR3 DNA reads TGTGCCAGCAGTTACGGGGACACCAACTATGGCTACACCTTC. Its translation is CASSYGDTNYGYTF.

The CDR3 spells CASSSGGIETQYF. CDR3 in DNA: TGTGCCAGCAGCTCAGGGGGGATAGAGACCCAGTACTTC. This chain uses TRBV9 with TRBJ2-5; possibly TRBD1 for D (7 bases). Germline assignment: CDR1 SGDLS and CDR2 YYNGEE. The CDR3 is 13 residues long. Trimming took off 4 bases at V and 4 bases at J, with 11 bases between the two ends.

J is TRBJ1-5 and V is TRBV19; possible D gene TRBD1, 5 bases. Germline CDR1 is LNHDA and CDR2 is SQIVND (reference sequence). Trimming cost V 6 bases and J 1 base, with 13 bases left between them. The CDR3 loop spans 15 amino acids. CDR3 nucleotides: TGTGCCAGTAGCCCGGGGACTCGGAGCAATCAGCCCCAGCATTTT. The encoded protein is CASSPGTRSNQPQHF.

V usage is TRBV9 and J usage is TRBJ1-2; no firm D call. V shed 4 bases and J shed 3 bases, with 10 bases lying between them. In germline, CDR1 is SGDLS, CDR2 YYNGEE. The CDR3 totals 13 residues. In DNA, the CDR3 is TGTGCCAGCAGCCACCGGGATGACTATGGCTACACCTTC. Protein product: CASSHRDDYGYTF.

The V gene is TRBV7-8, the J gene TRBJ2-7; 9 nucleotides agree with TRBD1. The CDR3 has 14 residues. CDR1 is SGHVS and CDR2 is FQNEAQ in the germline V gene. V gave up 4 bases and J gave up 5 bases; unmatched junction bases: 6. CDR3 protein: CASSSRTGDNEQYF. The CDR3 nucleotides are TGTGCCAGCAGCTCCCGGACAGGGGACAACGAGCAGTACTTC.

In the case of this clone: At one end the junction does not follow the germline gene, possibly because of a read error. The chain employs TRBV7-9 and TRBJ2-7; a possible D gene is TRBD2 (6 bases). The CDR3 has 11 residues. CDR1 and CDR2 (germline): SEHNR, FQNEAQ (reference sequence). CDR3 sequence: CASSLGGEKDF. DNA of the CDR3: TGTGCCAGCAGCTTAGGGGGGGAAAAGGACTTC.

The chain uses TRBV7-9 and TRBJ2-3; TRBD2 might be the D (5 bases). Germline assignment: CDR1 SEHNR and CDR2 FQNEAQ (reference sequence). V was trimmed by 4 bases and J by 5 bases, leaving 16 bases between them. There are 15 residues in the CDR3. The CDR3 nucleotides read TGTGCCAGCAGCTCCCCGGGGTGGGCCGAAGATACGCAGTATTTT. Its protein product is CASSSPGWAEDTQYF. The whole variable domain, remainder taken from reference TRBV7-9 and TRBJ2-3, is DTGVSQNPRHKITKRGQNVTFRCDPISEHNRLYWYRQTLGQGPEFLTYFQNEAQLEKSRLLSDRFSAERPKGSFSTLEIQRTEQGDSAMYLCASSSPGWAEDTQYFGPGTRLTVL.

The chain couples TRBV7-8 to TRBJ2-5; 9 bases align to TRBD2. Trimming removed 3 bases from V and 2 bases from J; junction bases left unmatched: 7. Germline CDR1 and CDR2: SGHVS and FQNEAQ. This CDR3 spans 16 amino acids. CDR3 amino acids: CASSLAVLAGQETQYF. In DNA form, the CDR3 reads TGTGCCAGCAGCTTGGCCGTGCTAGCGGGACAAGAGACCCAGTACTTC.

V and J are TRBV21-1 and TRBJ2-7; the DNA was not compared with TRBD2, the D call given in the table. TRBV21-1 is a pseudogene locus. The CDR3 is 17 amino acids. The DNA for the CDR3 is TGTGCCAGCAGCAAACTCGGTCTAGCGGGAGGGCAATACGAGCAGTACTTC. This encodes CASSKLGLAGGQYEQYF.

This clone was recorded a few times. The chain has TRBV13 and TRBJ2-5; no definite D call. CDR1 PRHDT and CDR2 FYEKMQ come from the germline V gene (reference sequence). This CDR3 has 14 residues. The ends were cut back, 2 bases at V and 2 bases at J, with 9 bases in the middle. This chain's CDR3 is CASSLRTEQETQYF. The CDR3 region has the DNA TGTGCCAGCAGCTTACGCACAGAGCAAGAGACCCAGTACTTC.

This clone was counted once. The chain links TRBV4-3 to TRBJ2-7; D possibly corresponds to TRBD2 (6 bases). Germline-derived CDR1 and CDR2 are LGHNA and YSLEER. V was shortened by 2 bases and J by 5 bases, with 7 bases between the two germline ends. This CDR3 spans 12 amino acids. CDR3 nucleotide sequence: TGCGCCAGCAGCCAATCGGGGGACGAGCAGTACTTC. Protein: CASSQSGDEQYF.

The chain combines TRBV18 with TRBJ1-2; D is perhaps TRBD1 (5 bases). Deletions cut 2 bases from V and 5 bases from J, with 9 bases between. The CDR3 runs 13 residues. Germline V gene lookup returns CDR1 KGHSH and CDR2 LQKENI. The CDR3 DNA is TGTGCCAGCTCACCAAACGGGGGATATGGCTACACCTTC. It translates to CASSPNGGYGYTF.

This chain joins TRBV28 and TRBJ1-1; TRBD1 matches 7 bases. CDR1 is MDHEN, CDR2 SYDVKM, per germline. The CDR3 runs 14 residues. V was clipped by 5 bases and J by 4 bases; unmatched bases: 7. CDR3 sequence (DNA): TGTGCCAGCAGTACCCGCAGGGGGAGCACTGAAGCTTTCTTT. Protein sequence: CASSTRRGSTEAFF.

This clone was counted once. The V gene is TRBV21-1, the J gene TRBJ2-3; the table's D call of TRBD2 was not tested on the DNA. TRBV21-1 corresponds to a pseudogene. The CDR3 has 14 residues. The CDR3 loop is CASSKLAGADTQYF. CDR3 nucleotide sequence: TGTGCCAGCAGCAAACTAGCGGGGGCAGATACGCAGTATTTT.

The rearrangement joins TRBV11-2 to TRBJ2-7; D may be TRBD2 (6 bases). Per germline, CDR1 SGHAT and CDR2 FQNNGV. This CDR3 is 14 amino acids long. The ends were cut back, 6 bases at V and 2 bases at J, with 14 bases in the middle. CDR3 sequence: CASSPERATYEQYF. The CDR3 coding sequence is TGTGCCAGCAGTCCCGAGCGGGCCACCTACGAGCAGTACTTC.

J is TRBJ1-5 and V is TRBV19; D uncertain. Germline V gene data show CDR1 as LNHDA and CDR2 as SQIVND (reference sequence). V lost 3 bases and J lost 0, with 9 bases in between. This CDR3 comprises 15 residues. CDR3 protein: CASSILPYSNQPQHF. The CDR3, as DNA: TGTGCCAGTAGTATTCTCCCGTATAGCAATCAGCCCCAGCATTTT.

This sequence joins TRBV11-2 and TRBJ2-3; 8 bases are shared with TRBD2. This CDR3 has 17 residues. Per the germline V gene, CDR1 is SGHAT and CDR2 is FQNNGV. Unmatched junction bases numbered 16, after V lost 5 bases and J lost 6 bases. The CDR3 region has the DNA TGTGCCAGCAGCGGTTTTGGGGGACGGGGGGGTGTGGATACGCAGTATTTT. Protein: CASSGFGGRGGVDTQYF.

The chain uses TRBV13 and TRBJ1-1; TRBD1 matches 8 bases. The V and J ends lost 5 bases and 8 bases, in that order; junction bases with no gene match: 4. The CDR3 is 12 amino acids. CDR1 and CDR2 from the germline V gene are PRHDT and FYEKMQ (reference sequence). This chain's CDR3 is CASSGQGAEAFF. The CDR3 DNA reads TGTGCCAGCAGCGGGCAGGGGGCGGAAGCTTTCTTT. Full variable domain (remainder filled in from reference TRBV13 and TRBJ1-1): AAGVIQSPRHLIKEKRETATLKCYPIPRHDTVYWYQQGPGQDPQFLISFYEKMQSDKGSIPDRFSAQQFSDYHSELNMSSLELGDSALYFCASSGQGAEAFFGQGTRLTVV.

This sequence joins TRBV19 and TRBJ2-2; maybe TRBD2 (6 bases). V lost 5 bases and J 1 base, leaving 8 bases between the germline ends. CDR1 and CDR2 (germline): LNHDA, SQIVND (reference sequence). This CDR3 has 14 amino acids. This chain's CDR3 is CASSGRGNTGELFF. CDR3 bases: TGTGCCAGTAGTGGGCGGGGGAACACCGGGGAGCTGTTTTTT.

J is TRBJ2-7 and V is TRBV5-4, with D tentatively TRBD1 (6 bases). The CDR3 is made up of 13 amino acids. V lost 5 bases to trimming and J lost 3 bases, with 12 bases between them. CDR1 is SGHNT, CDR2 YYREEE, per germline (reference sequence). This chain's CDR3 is CASSQGTNYEQYF. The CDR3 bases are TGTGCCAGCAGTCAGGGGACAAACTACGAGCAGTACTTC. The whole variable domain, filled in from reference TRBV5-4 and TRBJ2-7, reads ETGVTQSPTHLIKTRGQQVTLRCSSQSGHNTVSWYQQALGQGPQFIFQYYREEENGRGNFPPRFSGLQFPNYSSELNVNALELDDSALYLCASSQGTNYEQYFGPGTRLTVT.

The CDR3 reads CASSLRGQPQHF. The CDR3 DNA follows: TGTGCCAGCAGTTTACGGGGTCAGCCCCAGCATTTT. V usage is TRBV28 and J usage is TRBJ1-5, with D unresolved. V was clipped by 2 bases and J by 6 bases, with 5 bases between them. Germline V lookup: CDR1 MDHEN, CDR2 SYDVKM. This CDR3 spans 12 amino acids.

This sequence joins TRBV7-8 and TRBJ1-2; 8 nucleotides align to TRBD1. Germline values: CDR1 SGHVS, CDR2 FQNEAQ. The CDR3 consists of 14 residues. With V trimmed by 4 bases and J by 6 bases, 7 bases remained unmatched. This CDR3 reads CASSYGQGGNGYTF. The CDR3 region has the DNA TGTGCCAGCAGCTACGGACAGGGAGGGAATGGCTACACCTTC. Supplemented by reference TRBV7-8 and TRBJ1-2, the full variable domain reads GAGVSQSPRYKVAKRGQDVALRCDPISGHVSLFWYQQALGQGPEFLTYFQNEAQLDKSGLPSDRFFAERPEGSVSTLKIQRTQQEDSAVYLCASSYGQGGNGYTFGSGTRLTVV.

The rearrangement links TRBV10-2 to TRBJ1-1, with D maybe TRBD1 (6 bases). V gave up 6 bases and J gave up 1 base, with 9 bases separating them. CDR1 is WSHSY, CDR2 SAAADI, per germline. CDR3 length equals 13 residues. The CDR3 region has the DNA TGCGCCAGCAGGCGACAGGAGAACACTGAAGCTTTCTTT. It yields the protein CASRRQENTEAFF.

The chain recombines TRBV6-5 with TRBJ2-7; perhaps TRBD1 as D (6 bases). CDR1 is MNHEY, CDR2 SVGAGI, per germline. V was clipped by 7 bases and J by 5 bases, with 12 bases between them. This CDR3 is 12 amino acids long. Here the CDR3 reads CASIGSGDEQYF. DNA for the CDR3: TGTGCCAGCATAGGTTCAGGGGACGAGCAGTACTTC.

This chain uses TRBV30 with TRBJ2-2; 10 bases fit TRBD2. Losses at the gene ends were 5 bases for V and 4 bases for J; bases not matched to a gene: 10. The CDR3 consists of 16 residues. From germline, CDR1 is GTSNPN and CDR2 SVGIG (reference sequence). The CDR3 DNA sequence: TGTGCCTGGTCCCCGGGACTAGCGAGCCGCACCGGGGAGCTGTTTTTT. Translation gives CAWSPGLASRTGELFF.

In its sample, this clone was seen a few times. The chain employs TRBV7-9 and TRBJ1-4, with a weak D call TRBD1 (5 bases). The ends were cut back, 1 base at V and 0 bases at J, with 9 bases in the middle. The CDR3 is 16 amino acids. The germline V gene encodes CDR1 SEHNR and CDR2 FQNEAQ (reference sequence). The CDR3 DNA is TGTGCCAGCAGCTTAGGTCAGGGTTCAACTAATGAAAAACTGTTTTTT. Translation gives CASSLGQGSTNEKLFF. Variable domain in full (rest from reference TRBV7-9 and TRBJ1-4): DTGVSQNPRHKITKRGQNVTFRCDPISEHNRLYWYRQTLGQGPEFLTYFQNEAQLEKSRLLSDRFSAERPKGSFSTLEIQRTEQGDSAMYLCASSLGQGSTNEKLFFGSGTQLSVL.

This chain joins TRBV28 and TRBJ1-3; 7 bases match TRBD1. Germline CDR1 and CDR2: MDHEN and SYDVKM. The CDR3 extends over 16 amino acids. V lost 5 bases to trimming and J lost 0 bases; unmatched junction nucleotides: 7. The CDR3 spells CASSLGTATSGNTIYF. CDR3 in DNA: TGTGCCAGCAGTCTAGGGACAGCTACCTCTGGAAACACCATATATTTT.

CDR3 in amino acids: CASSLISGSFLEETQYF. The CDR3 DNA reads as TGTGCCAGCAGCTTGATTAGCGGGAGTTTTTTGGAAGAGACCCAGTACTTC. The chain links TRBV7-9 to TRBJ2-5, with 9 bases fitting TRBD2. The length of the CDR3 is 17 residues. Germline CDR1 and CDR2: SEHNR and FQNEAQ (reference sequence). Germline trimming cut 3 bases from V and 3 bases from J; bases unmatched to any gene: 11.